These T cell receptor beta chains were read from a single sample in a study of PD-1 blockade in classical Hodgkin lymphoma. Produced via immunoSEQ multiplex PCR; TCRdb's table is partial and in-frame only. Of about 94,000 clones in the sample, 89% were seen once. The source was peripheral blood mononuclear cells (PBMCs), collected before the second cycle of nivolumab. The source is a human donor with classical Hodgkin lymphoma. The CDR3 runs from the conserved cysteine through the conserved F or W. A D gene is named only where the DNA matches it firmly. Rows may omit the clone size; those that give it use once, few, many or a size class.

d_gene | j_gene | abundance | v_gene | CDR3nt | CDR3aa
. | TRBJ2-7 | . | TRBV4-1 | TGCGCCAGCAGCCAAAACACCGCCTACGAGCAGTACTTC | CASSQNTAYEQYF
. | TRBJ1-5 | . | TRBV7-6 | TGTGCCAGCAGCTTAGCCGCGAAATCCAATCAGCCCCAGCATTTT | CASSLAAKSNQPQHF
. | TRBJ1-2 | . | TRBV7-8 | TGTGCCAGCAGCCTCAGCCGAAACTATGGCTACACCTTC | CASSLSRNYGYTF
. | TRBJ1-2 | few | TRBV5-4 | TGTGCCAGCAGCTCACAGGGTGGGGGCTATGGCTACACCTTC | CASSSQGGGYGYTF
. | TRBJ1-1 | . | TRBV6-5 | TGTGCCAGCAGTTACGGGGTGGGCACTGAAGCTTTCTTT | CASSYGVGTEAFF
. | TRBJ2-2 | . | TRBV4-1 | TGCGCCAGCAGCCTATTCATAGTTTACACCGGGGAGCTGTTTTTT | CASSLFIVYTGELFF
TRBD1 | TRBJ2-5 | once | TRBV19 | TGTGCCACTGGGGACAGGCAAGAGACCCAGTACTTC | CATGDRQETQYF
. | TRBJ1-5 | few | TRBV19 | TGTGCCAGTTGTTGGACTAGCAATCAGCCCCAGCATTTT | CASCWTSNQPQHF
TRBD2 | TRBJ2-7 | . | TRBV9 | TGTGCCAGCAGCGTAGGGCCCTGGACTAGCGGGGAAAAATACGAGCAGTACTTC | CASSVGPWTSGEKYEQYF
TRBD1 | TRBJ2-2 | . | TRBV28 | TGTGCCAGCAACGGACAGGGATTGTTGAACACCGGGGAGCTGTTTTTT | CASNGQGLLNTGELFF
. | TRBJ2-3 | . | TRBV6-5 | TGTGCCAGCAGCCTCGGGACTAGCACAGATACGCAGTATTTT | CASSLGTSTDTQYF
. | TRBJ1-2 | . | TRBV28 | TGTGCCAGCAGTTTATATCGGAACTATGGCTACACCTTC | CASSLYRNYGYTF
TRBD1 | TRBJ2-3 | . | TRBV29-1 | TGCAGCGCCCGGACAGGATTTAGCACAGATACGCAGTATTTT | CSARTGFSTDTQYF
. | TRBJ1-5 | . | TRBV19 | TGTGCCAGTAGTTCTTCCCGGGTAAATCAGCCCCAGCATTTT | CASSSSRVNQPQHF
. | TRBJ2-2 | . | TRBV10-2 | TGCGCCAGCAGTGAGTACCTAGGACCCGGTGTGCCCGGGGAGCTGTTTTTT | CASSEYLGPGVPGELFF
. | TRBJ1-4 | once | TRBV21-1 | TGTGCCAGCAGCAAAGCACGGGAAAAACTGTTTTTT | CASSKAREKLFF
TRBD1 | TRBJ2-7 | . | TRBV27 | TGTGCCAGCAACCGTCCGGGACAGATCCCTCCCTACGAGCAGTACTTC | CASNRPGQIPPYEQYF
. | TRBJ1-1 | . | TRBV6-4 | TGTGCCAGCAGTGCTGGGGCCAACACTGAAGCTTTCTTT | CASSAGANTEAFF
. | TRBJ1-4 | . | TRBV6-1 | TGTGCCAGCAGTGAAGGAGGGCAGCCAGGTGAGAGGCAACTGTTTTTT | CASSEGGQPGERQLFF
. | TRBJ1-5 | . | TRBV2 | TGTGCCAGCAGCTCGACAGATAGCAATCAGCCCCAGCATTTT | CASSSTDSNQPQHF
TRBD1 | TRBJ1-2 | . | TRBV7-2 | TGTGCCAGCAGCCGGGACAGGGATCCTAACTATGGCTACACCTTC | CASSRDRDPNYGYTF
. | TRBJ2-7 | . | TRBV7-9 | TGTGCCAGCAGCTTACAGATGGACTACTCCTACGAGCAGTACTTC | CASSLQMDYSYEQYF
TRBD1 | TRBJ2-7 | . | TRBV5-5 | TGTGCCAGCAGCTGGACAGGGGGCGACTACGAGCAGTACTTC | CASSWTGGDYEQYF
. | TRBJ1-5 | once | TRBV9 | TGTGCCAGCAGCGTAGATTACAATCAGCCCCAGCATTTT | CASSVDYNQPQHF
TRBD1 | TRBJ1-2 | . | TRBV6-6 | TGTGCCAGCAGATCCGGGACAGACTATGGCTACACCTTC | CASRSGTDYGYTF
. | TRBJ2-1 | once | TRBV29-1 | TGCAGCGTTGTCCTAGGCGATGAGCAGTTCTTC | CSVVLGDEQFF
. | TRBJ1-2 | few | TRBV19 | TGTGCCAGTAGGCGGGGGCGCGACTATGGCTACACCTTC | CASRRGRDYGYTF
TRBD1 | TRBJ2-5 | . | TRBV28 | TGTGCCAGCAGTTTCCCCGGGACAGGGGGCTCGGAGACCCAGTACTTC | CASSFPGTGGSETQYF
. | TRBJ1-3 | . | TRBV4-1 | TGCGCCAGCAGCCAAGTCAACTCTGGAAACACCATATATTTT | CASSQVNSGNTIYF